The text below deals with one TCR beta chain. What antigen it recognizes has not been identified. There are no base qualities to consult, and no much larger clone falls within one base. The data were taken from a study of graft-versus-host responses after intestinal transplantation (dated by TCRdb to about 2021). Looking at the study overall: The transplants that recipients received were multivisceral, liver-intestinal, or isolated intestinal. Samples from three later patients were sequenced in-house on an Illumina MiSeq with MiXCR processing rather than by the commercial service. Every recipient was given anti-thymocyte globulin induction, then maintenance tacrolimus and steroids for about 3 years. Alloreactive clones were identified by sequencing pre-transplant mixed lymphocyte reaction products and comparing these products with unstimulated pre-transplant donor and recipient T cells. After intestinal transplantation, graft-versus-host and host-versus-graft alloreactive T cell clones were followed in the graft, circulation and bone marrow using bulk TCR-beta CDR3 sequencing. Of the roughly 25 intestinal transplant recipients enrolled in the cohort, one of whom was a retransplant, a few patients without pretransplant specimens were excluded. A peak of at least 4% donor T cells among recipient peripheral blood mononuclear cells was the definition used for donor T cell macrochimerism. Study-wide conclusions, independent of this receptor: GvH clones were detected in recipient bone marrow, and some of these GvH clones were observed earlier in ileal mucosa or blood, consistent with an intestinal mucosal origin. Peak levels of circulating GvH clones were associated with declines in HvG clones early after transplant. In the allografts of patients with donor T cell macrochimerism, GvH to HvG T cell clonal ratios were high. The conclusions were limited by the relatively low number and heterogeneity of the intestinal transplant patients.

Blood samples were collected up to 4 times in the first month after transplant and then at least monthly when available. The germline V gene specifies MGHRA as CDR1 and YSYEKL as CDR2. The CDR3 runs 16 amino acids, cysteine and phenylalanine included. The kept DNA is CDR3 alone, 48 bases in frame from the first base. Compared with germline, V lacks 0 bases and J lacks 3 bases; bases without a gene match: 8. Library prep was done by the immunoSEQ multiplex PCR assay. High-throughput TCR-beta CDR3 sequencing of genomic DNA from most patients was performed by Adaptive Biotechnologies. The original methods were these. Adaptive's ImmunoSEQ software supplied the TCR sequencing data for around 19 patients, while MiXCR and VDJtools were used to process three other patients. Because the origin of CDR3 nucleotide sequences shared between donor and recipient could not be assigned, those sequences were removed. To be classed as alloreactive, a clone needed at least 2-fold expansion over unstimulated cells and a minimum CFSE-low frequency of 0.002% (template counts) or 0.001% (read counts). Clones detected in sequenced pre-transplant spleen, lymph node, or MLR CFSE-low populations of the donor or recipient were defined as mappable. Cumulative frequency of alloreactive clones was calculated as a percentage of all sequences weighted by copy number. TCRdb obtained this table from immuneACCESS and retained in-frame rearrangements with V and J assigned. These tables miss some clones; where compared with another copy, unresolved V genes account for less than half of the shortfall, and the remainder is unexplained. V and J calls and clone size come straight from that table; D and trimming were deduced from the DNA. For this sample there are 25,000 or so clones; approximately 90% appear just once. Roughly 1.9% of the sample lies in the top ten.

The TCR was taken from a human patient who received an intestinal transplant, so some T cells may come from the graft donor. The sequencing used PBMCs, collected roughly 38 days after intestinal transplant. This sequence uses TRBV4-1 and TRBJ2-7, with TRBD2 identical over 7 junction bases. The CDR3 protein sequence reads: CASSQDLAEDYYEQYF. The nucleotide sequence reads as follows: TGCGCCAGCAGCCAAGATCTAGCGGAGGATTACTACGAGCAGTACTTC.